Below, one T cell receptor (beta chain) is given with its context. Its cognate antigen is unknown. V was clipped by 4 bases and J by 5 bases, with 12 bases between them. The length of the CDR3 is 13 residues. Germline-derived CDR1 and CDR2 are MNHEY and SVGEGT. These data originate in a study of response to subunit inactivated influenza vaccine. Findings of the study overall: The study's authors posited that every seasonal influenza vaccination enlists few new T cells.

TCRdb analysed the RT-PCR reads with MiXCR anew, one entry per CDR3 protein. Seen here are around 750,000 distinct CDR3 sequences, about 20% observed once, and the top ten hold approximately 10%. The starting material was PBMCs from blood, obtained 4 to 6 days after vaccination. The clonotype originates from a man aged 50-60 years who received an inactivated influenza vaccine. V usage is TRBV6-2 or TRBV6-3 and J usage is TRBJ2-7; D gene uncertain. CDR3 protein: CASSSWQANEQYF. CDR3 nucleotide sequence: TGTGCCAGCAGTTCCTGGCAGGCCAACGAGCAGTACTTC.